This is a list of T cell receptor beta chains from one sample in a study of CD8 T cells in ankylosing spondylitis. TCRdb fed the 5' RACE reads into MiXCR, producing one record per CDR3 protein. Seen here are under 200,000 distinct CDR3 sequences, around 10% observed once, and the top ten hold almost 30%. Material: blood, either unsorted or a sorted T cell fraction (not recorded which). The receptor set was obtained from a male donor with ankylosing spondylitis or in good health (not recorded which). Both conserved end residues are part of each CDR3. The D gene is left open where the match is weak. Where a row states a size, it is once, few, many or the class of an expanded clone; other rows omit it.

TRBJ1-1	many	TRBD1	TRBV12-3/TRBV12-4	TGTGCCAGCAAAATGAGACAGGGGAGCACTGAAGCTTTCTTT	CASKMRQGSTEAFF
TRBJ2-2	many	.	TRBV6-5	TGTGCCAGCGGAAACGGGGAGCTGTTTTTT	CASGNGELFF
TRBJ2-5	.	.	TRBV10-3	TGTGCCATCAGTGCAGGGCCTCAAGAGACCCAGTACTTC	CAISAGPQETQYF
TRBJ2-1	many	TRBD2	TRBV29-1	TGCAGCGTTGGGGCTAGCGGGAGCATAAGGTACAATGAGCAGTTCTTC	CSVGASGSIRYNEQFF
TRBJ2-1	.	TRBD2	TRBV7-9	TGTGCCAGCAGCTTAGATTCGGGACTAGCGAGAAATGAGCAGTTCTTC	CASSLDSGLARNEQFF
TRBJ1-6	many	.	TRBV6-5	TGTGCCAGCAGTTACAGGGGAGGAAATTCACCCCTCCACTTT	CASSYRGGNSPLHF
TRBJ2-7	few	.	TRBV12-3/TRBV12-4	TGTGCCAGCAGCCCTATCCCGGGACCCTACGAGCAGTACTTC	CASSPIPGPYEQYF
TRBJ1-2	many	.	TRBV6-5	TGTGCCAGCAGTTACTCGCCAGACACTAACTATGGCTACACCTTC	CASSYSPDTNYGYTF
TRBJ2-7	.	TRBD2	TRBV5-1	TGCGCCAGCAGCTTGACCCTCGGCGGGGGATCCTACGAGCAGTACTTC	CASSLTLGGGSYEQYF
TRBJ1-4	.	.	TRBV6-1	TGTGCCAGCAGTGTGAGGTCTTCCGCCGGAGGGGGAGAAAAACTGTTTTTT	CASSVRSSAGGGEKLFF
TRBJ2-2	many	TRBD2	TRBV5-1	TGCGCCAGCAGCACCCCCGGGACGGAGTCGCTAGCGGGGGCGAACGCGAACACCGGGGAGCTGTTTTTT	CASSTPGTESLAGANANTGELFF
TRBJ2-7	few	.	TRBV29-1	TGCAGCGTTGAACAGAGGGTCGGGGAGCAGTACTTC	CSVEQRVGEQYF
TRBJ2-3	.	.	TRBV12-3/TRBV12-4	TGTGCCAGCAGTTCCCGGTTGAGGGGCCCGCCAGATACGCAGTATTTT	CASSSRLRGPPDTQYF
TRBJ1-2	many	.	TRBV10-3	TGTGCCATCAGTGAAACGGACAGACCTAACTATGGCTACACCTTC	CAISETDRPNYGYTF
TRBJ1-6	.	.	TRBV12-3/TRBV12-4	TGTGCCAGTCGGCCAGGGAGCTCCTATAATTCACCCCTCCACTTT	CASRPGSSYNSPLHF
TRBJ2-3	many	.	TRBV12-3/TRBV12-4	TGTGCCAGCAGTTCTTACAAGGGCCAAGGTTTT	CASSSYKGQGF
TRBJ2-7	many	.	TRBV5-1	TGCGCCAGCAGCTTGTCTCCGGGGGTGTACGAGCAGTACTTC	CASSLSPGVYEQYF
TRBJ2-4	many	.	TRBV6-1	TGTGCCAGCAGTGAAATAGCTAGCGTAAACATTCAGTACTTC	CASSEIASVNIQYF
TRBJ2-1	many	.	TRBV29-1	TGCGGACTATCCTCCTACAATGAGCAGTTCTTC	CGLSSYNEQFF
TRBJ1-4	.	.	TRBV5-1	TGCGCCAGCAGCCCTACCGGGACAACTAATGAAAAACTGTTTTTT	CASSPTGTTNEKLFF
TRBJ2-3	few	TRBD2	TRBV29-1	TGCAGCGCCGGACCTAGCGGGAGGGGGGATACGCAGTATTTT	CSAGPSGRGDTQYF
TRBJ1-5	many	.	TRBV20-1	TGCAGTGCCGGGGGTTCTTGGGGGAGCAATCAGCCCCAGCATTTT	CSAGGSWGSNQPQHF
TRBJ2-5	.	TRBD1	TRBV5-1	TGCGCCAGTAACGACAGGGGGCAGGGGTCAGAGACCCAGTACTTC	CASNDRGQGSETQYF
TRBJ2-5	many	.	TRBV20-1	TGCAGTTCAAACCGGGGGGCCATAGAGACCCAGTACTTC	CSSNRGAIETQYF
TRBJ1-1	few	.	TRBV6-5	TGTGCCAGCAGTAACCAGGGGTTGAACACTGAAGCTTTCTTT	CASSNQGLNTEAFF
TRBJ1-3	many	.	TRBV20-1	TGCAGTGCTGCAGGGAGCCTTGCCGGAAACACCATATATTTT	CSAAGSLAGNTIYF
TRBJ1-4	few	.	TRBV6-1	TGTGCCAGCAGTCCCACCGCATCGGCCTATGAAAAACTGTTTTTT	CASSPTASAYEKLFF
TRBJ2-3	many	TRBD2	TRBV20-1	TGCAGTGCTAGAGACTCGACACGACTAGCGGGGACCACAGATACGCAGTATTTT	CSARDSTRLAGTTDTQYF
TRBJ2-5	.	.	TRBV7-7	TGTGCCAGCAGCTCATCCGGGCAAGAGACCCAGTACTTC	CASSSSGQETQYF
TRBJ2-5	once	TRBD2	TRBV5-6	TGTGCCAGCAGCTTGGGACTAGCGACAACGGGGATGACCCAGTACTTC	CASSLGLATTGMTQYF
TRBJ2-7	many	.	TRBV6-1	TGTGCCAGCAGTCCCCCGGGAACACCTACCTACGAGCAGTACTTC	CASSPPGTPTYEQYF
TRBJ2-7	many	TRBD1	TRBV6-6	TGTGCCAGCACCGAGGGGGCTCCGTACGAGCAGTACTTC	CASTEGAPYEQYF
TRBJ2-3	many	.	TRBV12-3/TRBV12-4	TGTGCCAGCAGCCAGGGGCTTACGCAGTATTTT	CASSQGLTQYF
TRBJ2-7	many	.	TRBV7-8	TGTGCCAGCAGCTTACGGAGGGACCGAAGCGAGCAGTACTTC	CASSLRRDRSEQYF
TRBJ2-3	medium-sized	.	TRBV5-1	TGCGCCAGCAGCTTGGAACGGGGCGGGCATACGCAGTATTTT	CASSLERGGHTQYF
TRBJ2-1	many	TRBD2	TRBV24-1	TGTGCCACCAGTGATTTTGCTAGCGGGGGGCACGACAATGAGCAGTTCTTC	CATSDFASGGHDNEQFF
TRBJ1-6	many	TRBD1	TRBV20-1	TGCAGTGCAAAGGCCGACAGGGGATCACCCCTCCACTTT	CSAKADRGSPLHF
TRBJ1-2	many	TRBD1	TRBV20-1	TGCAGTGCTGGGACAGGGGAAGGTGGCTACACCTTC	CSAGTGEGGYTF
TRBJ2-1	many	.	TRBV5-1	TGCGCCAGCAGCATCCGGGCCCTGGGGGGCAATGAGCAGTTCTTC	CASSIRALGGNEQFF
TRBJ1-2	many	.	TRBV11-3	TGTGCCAGCAGCTTACGAGGGTATGGCTACACCTTC	CASSLRGYGYTF
TRBJ2-5	.	.	TRBV20-1	TGCAGTGCTCGGCTACCGGGACAACAAGAGACCCAGTACTTC	CSARLPGQQETQYF
TRBJ2-2	few	.	TRBV11-2	TGTGCCAGCAGCCCCGTGGGTTTCTCGGACACCGGGGAGCTGTTTTTT	CASSPVGFSDTGELFF
TRBJ1-4	many	TRBD1	TRBV3-1	TGTGCCAGCAGCCACAGGGGGAGTGAAAAACTGTTTTTT	CASSHRGSEKLFF
TRBJ2-1	many	.	TRBV29-1	TGCAGCGTCGGACGACAGGTTCAGGTCAATGAGCAGTTCTTC	CSVGRQVQVNEQFF
TRBJ2-7	many	TRBD2	TRBV20-1	TGCAGTGCTATCGCCCCTAGCGGGTCCTACGAGCAGTACTTC	CSAIAPSGSYEQYF